This T cell receptor beta chain was sequenced during a study of control samples from healthy donors and cancer patients. The table came from immunoSEQ multiplex PCR; TCRdb's copy has only in-frame clones and leaves some out. Of about 120,000 clones in the sample, approximately 90% are singletons; the top ten hold roughly 3.4%. Germline CDR1 and CDR2: SGHTA and FQGTGA. V was pared by 4 bases and J by 8 bases, with 10 bases of the junction left unmatched. The CDR3 is 15 amino acids. Sequencing input: blood. The source is a man in his forties in good health. This sequence joins TRBV7-3 and TRBJ1-4; 7 bases fit TRBD1. The CDR3 nucleotides read TGTGCCAGCAGCTCCCTGTGGGACAGTAACGAAAAACTGTTTTTT. Its protein product is CASSSLWDSNEKLFF.